These T cell receptor beta chains were read from a single sample in a study of Graves' ophthalmopathy and Graves' hyperthyroidism. Using its own MiXCR run on the multiplex PCR reads, TCRdb lists one record per CDR3 protein. Of 350,000 to 400,000 distinct CDR3 sequences listed, approximately 20% are singletons. The sequenced sample consisted of peripheral blood. Receptor source: a woman aged 18-35 years with Graves' ophthalmopathy. Each CDR3 is given with its conserved first and last residue. The order of the fields is clone size, D gene, V gene, J gene, CDR3 length, CDR3 DNA, CDR3 protein. A D gene is named only where the DNA matches it firmly. Clone size is not always given. Where it is, it says once, few, many or a class for expanded clones.

size: few; D: TRBD1; V: TRBV11-2; J: TRBJ1-1; length: 15; DNA: TGTGCCAGCAGCTATGACAGGGGGCATGTCGGTGAAGCTTTCTTT; CDR3: CASSYDRGHVGEAFF
size: many; D: .; V: TRBV29-1; J: TRBJ2-5; length: 12; DNA: TGCAGCGTTGAAGGATTCAGGGAGACCCAGTACTTC; CDR3: CSVEGFRETQYF
size: .; D: .; V: TRBV6-1; J: TRBJ2-2; length: 15; DNA: TGTGCCAGCAGTGAGGAGGCTAGCGCAGCCGGGGAGCTGTTTTTT; CDR3: CASSEEASAAGELFF
size: many; D: .; V: TRBV6-2/TRBV6-3; J: TRBJ2-2; length: 16; DNA: TGTGCCAGCAGGCGCTGGACAGTAGCTCACACCGGGGAGCTGTTTTTT; CDR3: CASRRWTVAHTGELFF
size: .; D: .; V: TRBV6-1; J: TRBJ2-7; length: 10; DNA: TGTGCCAGCAGCATTGGCGAGCAGTACTTC; CDR3: CASSIGEQYF
size: many; D: TRBD2; V: TRBV29-1; J: TRBJ2-5; length: 17; DNA: TGCAGCGTTGACGGGGGAACTAGCGGGGGGCCTTGGGAGACCCAGTACTTC; CDR3: CSVDGGTSGGPWETQYF
size: many; D: .; V: TRBV27; J: TRBJ1-6; length: 17; DNA: TGTGCCAGCAGTTTAGACGGATCCGGTAGGGGCAATTCACCCCTCCACTTT; CDR3: CASSLDGSGRGNSPLHF
size: many; D: TRBD1; V: TRBV4-3; J: TRBJ2-7; length: 14; DNA: TGCGCCAGCAGCCCCGGGACAGGGGTTAACGAGCAGTACTTC; CDR3: CASSPGTGVNEQYF
size: many; D: .; V: TRBV7-2; J: TRBJ1-1; length: 17; DNA: TGTGCCAGCAGCCCGGCGGGAATAAGGAGCGGGAACACTGAAGCTTTCTTT; CDR3: CASSPAGIRSGNTEAFF
size: many; D: .; V: TRBV4-1; J: TRBJ2-5; length: 13; DNA: TGCGCCAGCAGCCAAGCCACCACAGAGACCCAGTACTTC; CDR3: CASSQATTETQYF